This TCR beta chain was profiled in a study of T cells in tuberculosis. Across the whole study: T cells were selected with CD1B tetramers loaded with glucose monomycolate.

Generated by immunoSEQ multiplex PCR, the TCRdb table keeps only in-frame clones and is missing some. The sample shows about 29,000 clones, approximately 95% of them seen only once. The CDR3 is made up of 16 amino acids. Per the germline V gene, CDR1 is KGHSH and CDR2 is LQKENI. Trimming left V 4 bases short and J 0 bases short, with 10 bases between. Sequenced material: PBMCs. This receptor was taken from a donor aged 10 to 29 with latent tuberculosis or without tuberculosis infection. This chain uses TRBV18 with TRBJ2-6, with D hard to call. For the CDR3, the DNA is TGTGCCAGCTCACTGGAGCTTATCTCTGGGGCCAACGTCCTGACTTTC. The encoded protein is CASSLELISGANVLTF.